This TCR beta chain was documented in a study of CD8 T cells in Susac syndrome. cDNA came from about 0.5 to 1 ug RNA primed by random hexamers. TCRdb fed the immunoSEQ multiplex PCR reads into MiXCR, producing one record per CDR3 protein. The repertoire holds about 440,000 distinct CDR3 sequences, with about 85% as singletons. Trimming at V came to 2 bases and at J to 8 bases, leaving 7 bases not matched to a gene. CDR3 length: 15 amino acids. Germline V CDR1 and CDR2: KGHSH, LQKENI. The chain carries TRBV18 and TRBJ2-1; 9 bases fit TRBD2. The sequence was obtained from a human donor with multiple sclerosis. Sample: CD8+ T cells from PBMCs. CDR3 sequence: CASSPGREGLDEQFF. CDR3 bases: TGTGCCAGCTCACCAGGGCGGGAGGGCCTGGATGAGCAGTTCTTC. Full variable domain (missing parts from reference TRBV18 and TRBJ2-1): NAGVMQNPRHLVRRRGQEARLRCSPMKGHSHVYWYRQLPEEGLKFMVYLQKENIIDESGMPKERFSAEFPKEGPSILRIQQVVRGDSAAYFCASSPGREGLDEQFFGPGTRLTVL.